A selection of T cell receptor beta chains follows, all from one sample in a study of radiotherapy plus CTLA-4 blockade in lung cancer. Clones were sequenced by immunoSEQ multiplex PCR, and TCRdb holds only the in-frame ones, with some missing. The data show more than 80,000 clones, approximately 87% seen once. Sequences were derived from peripheral blood, sampled from a patient treated with radiotherapy plus ipilimumab. Receptors were obtained from a human donor with non-small cell lung cancer that progressed on radiotherapy plus ipilimumab. Some clones in this sample may be carry-over from other donors' samples. Each CDR3 is given with its conserved first and last residue. Each record gives: CDR3 DNA, CDR3 protein, V gene, J gene, D gene, clone size. The D gene is left open where the match is weak. The size entry is marked missing in some rows and otherwise reads once, few, many or a size class.

CDR3 DNA: TGTGCCAGCAGGCAAACAGGGGGGAGTTCCTATGGCTACACCTTC
CDR3 protein: CASRQTGGSSYGYTF
V gene: TRBV5-5
J gene: TRBJ1-2
D gene: TRBD1
clone size: NA

CDR3 DNA: TGTGCCAGCTCAAAGGACACCCCCGAGTTGGGCGAGCAGTACTTC
CDR3 protein: CASSKDTPELGEQYF
V gene: TRBV18
J gene: TRBJ2-7
D gene: NA
clone size: NA

CDR3 DNA: TGTGCCAGCAGTGGGCGGGACCGCTTTATCCACGAGCAGTACTTC
CDR3 protein: CASSGRDRFIHEQYF
V gene: TRBV27
J gene: TRBJ2-7
D gene: NA
clone size: NA

CDR3 DNA: TGTGGCAAAGGGGGAGCCTACGAGCAGTACTTC
CDR3 protein: CGKGGAYEQYF
V gene: TRBV5-4
J gene: TRBJ2-7
D gene: NA
clone size: few

CDR3 DNA: TGTGCCAGCAGCTTAGCATTGTCAGATGAAGCTTTCTTT
CDR3 protein: CASSLALSDEAFF
V gene: TRBV11-2
J gene: TRBJ1-1
D gene: NA
clone size: once

CDR3 DNA: TGTGCCAGCTCGTACGACAGGGGAAACTATGGCTACACCTTC
CDR3 protein: CASSYDRGNYGYTF
V gene: TRBV18
J gene: TRBJ1-2
D gene: TRBD1
clone size: NA

CDR3 DNA: TGTGCCAGCAGCCTTGGGACTAGCATCAACAATGAGCAGTTCTTC
CDR3 protein: CASSLGTSINNEQFF
V gene: TRBV5-6
J gene: TRBJ2-1
D gene: TRBD2
clone size: NA

CDR3 DNA: TGCGCCAGCAGCACCAGGACTATGTTTCCCTCCTACGAGCAGTACTTC
CDR3 protein: CASSTRTMFPSYEQYF
V gene: TRBV5-1
J gene: TRBJ2-7
D gene: NA
clone size: NA

CDR3 DNA: TGTGCCAGCAGCTTATGGAAGGGGGGCACAGATACGCAGTATTTT
CDR3 protein: CASSLWKGGTDTQYF
V gene: TRBV7-2
J gene: TRBJ2-3
D gene: NA
clone size: NA

CDR3 DNA: TGTGCCAGCAGTGGTCCGGACAGGGAGTGGAATCAGCCCCAGCATTTT
CDR3 protein: CASSGPDREWNQPQHF
V gene: TRBV25-1
J gene: TRBJ1-5
D gene: TRBD1
clone size: NA

CDR3 DNA: TGCAGCGTGGCCTCTGGCGGCCAAGAGACCCAGTACTTC
CDR3 protein: CSVASGGQETQYF
V gene: TRBV29-1
J gene: TRBJ2-5
D gene: NA
clone size: few

CDR3 DNA: TGTGCCAGCAGCCCGGGACAGGCTAACACTGAAGCTTTCTTT
CDR3 protein: CASSPGQANTEAFF
V gene: TRBV11-2
J gene: TRBJ1-1
D gene: TRBD1
clone size: NA

CDR3 DNA: TGCGCCAGCAGCGATTGGACAGTTCCAAGCTATGGCTACACCTTC
CDR3 protein: CASSDWTVPSYGYTF
V gene: TRBV4-3
J gene: TRBJ1-2
D gene: NA
clone size: NA

CDR3 DNA: TGCGCCAGCAGTTACGACGCCCACCAAGAGACCCAGTACTTC
CDR3 protein: CASSYDAHQETQYF
V gene: TRBV5-1
J gene: TRBJ2-5
D gene: NA
clone size: NA

CDR3 DNA: TGTGCCATCAGTGACAGTATGATTCCGGGACAGGGGCTTGGCAATTCACCCCTCCACTTT
CDR3 protein: CAISDSMIPGQGLGNSPLHF
V gene: TRBV10-3
J gene: TRBJ1-6
D gene: TRBD1
clone size: NA